This T cell receptor beta chain was recovered during a study of T cell changes during pregnancy in multiple sclerosis. After removal of 7 bases from V and 0 bases from J, the junction contained 14 bases not matched to a gene. Germline CDR1 reads SGHTA; CDR2 reads FQGNSA. The CDR3 is 19 residues long. The table came from immunoSEQ multiplex PCR; TCRdb's copy has only in-frame clones and leaves some out. The repertoire has more than 40,000 clones, about nine tenths of them found once; the top ten carry 0.55% to 0.7%. J is TRBJ2-1 and V is TRBV7-2, with 11 bases that match TRBD2. This TCR was recovered from a female donor with multiple sclerosis, enrolled in a pregnancy study. The sequencing used CD4+ T cells from peripheral blood mononuclear cells, collected in the first trimester of pregnancy. The DNA of the CDR3 is TGTGCCAGCACCCTTGGGAAAACTAGCGGGGGCAACTCCTACAATGAGCAGTTCTTC. It codes for CASTLGKTSGGNSYNEQFF.